This TCR beta chain was sequenced for a study of T-cell memory formation after mild COVID-19 (dated by TCRdb to the early 2020s). General notes on the study: Most TCR sequence clusters were specific to one of the two donors. In a couple of donors, T-cell clones that expanded and contracted after mild COVID-19 were tracked by sequencing TCRalpha and TCRbeta repertoires over time. The cohort was made up of two young adult volunteers, one female and one male, who were previously healthy. Study-level results and caveats: Only two mild cases were covered in the study, and larger cohorts including severe cases with pre-infection samples were considered necessary. The second-wave clones that peaked on day 37 were not confirmed to be SARS-CoV-2 specific. Clones that contracted from day 15 to 85 showed balanced CD4/CD8 phenotypes, whereas a second wave of clones that expanded from day 15 to 37 leaned towards CD4+. Some responding clones were detected in pre-infection memory, which suggested that pre-existing cross-reactive memory T cells had joined the SARS-CoV-2 response. Contracting CD4+ clones were found mainly in CM and EM memory subsets, while CD8+ clones were enriched in EMRA.

The CDR1 and CDR2 encoded by the germline V gene (reference sequence) are LGHDT and YNNKEL. The CDR3 covers 14 residues, taking in both the cysteine and the phenylalanine. The only DNA kept is the CDR3, 42 bases in frame from the first base. V lost 1 base and J lost 4 bases; the stretch between them is 8 bases long. This sample was sequenced with an Illumina NovaSeq 6000. Using 5'RACE with constant-segment primers, TCRalpha and TCRbeta cDNA libraries were constructed, with sample barcodes and unique molecular identifiers added in the process. RNA was extracted from every sample with Trizol reagent. Library amplification was performed in two PCR steps, and a second sample barcode and Illumina TruSeq adapters were introduced in the second step. Libraries were sequenced on an Illumina NovaSeq with 2 x 150 bp paired-end reads. The paper's processing steps were these. With migec v1.2.7, reads were demultiplexed and then collapsed into UMI-guided consensus sequences. Using mixcr v2.1.11, UMI consensuses were aligned to TRA and TRB V and J templates and then assembled into clonotypes. A clonotype was counted as expanded or contracted only if both edgeR and NoisET called the change significant, with noise models trained on biological replicates. edgeR calls used a false discovery rate-adjusted p below 0.01 and a log2 fold-change threshold of 1. PCA with hierarchical clustering of max-normalized trajectories of the 1000 most abundant clonotypes was used as exploratory dynamics analysis. Each responding clone was given a CD4 or CD8 phenotype based on the CD4+ and CD8+ repertoires, which had been sequenced separately. TCRdb trimmed public reads at Q25 via fastp, called clones via MiXCR and kept in-frame beta chains. A single entry per CDR3 protein holds the most common genes and DNA from its merged rows. Clone size and V and J calls follow TCRdb, not the original study. The sample table records roughly 89,000 distinct CDR3 sequences; about 12% of these occur just once. About 28% of the sample lies in the top ten.

Comments on this clonotype: What this receptor recognizes is not known. Per-nucleotide qualities are absent, and no much larger clonotype sits a single base away.

PBMCs were isolated by Ficoll-Paque density gradient centrifugation. This chain joins TRBV3-1 to TRBJ1-3, with the D gene uncertain. The receptor was isolated from an adult woman who had mild COVID-19 (a few samples of this study predate the infection). The sample titles of this study are shuffled in the database, so cell type and time point are left out; the donor was told from shared clones. Sequenced material: PBMCs or a T cell subset sorted from them (not recorded which). Here the CDR3 is given as CASSQGVSGNTIYF. The DNA sequence follows: TGTGCCAGCAGCCAAGGGGTCTCAGGAAACACCATATATTTT.